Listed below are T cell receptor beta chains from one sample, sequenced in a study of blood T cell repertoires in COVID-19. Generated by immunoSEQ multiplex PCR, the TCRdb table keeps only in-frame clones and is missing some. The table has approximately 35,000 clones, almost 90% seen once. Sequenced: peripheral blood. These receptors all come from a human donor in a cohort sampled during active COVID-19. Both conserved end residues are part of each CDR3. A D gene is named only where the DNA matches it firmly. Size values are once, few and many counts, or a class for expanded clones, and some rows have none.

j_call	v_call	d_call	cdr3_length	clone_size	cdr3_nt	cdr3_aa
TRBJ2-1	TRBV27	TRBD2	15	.	TGTGCCAGCAGGGCCTTAGCGGGAGTTGTCAATGAGCAGTTCTTC	CASRALAGVVNEQFF
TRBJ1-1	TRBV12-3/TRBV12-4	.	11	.	TGTGCCAGCAGTATGAGAAGTGAAGCTTTCTTT	CASSMRSEAFF
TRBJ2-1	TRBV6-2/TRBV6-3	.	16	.	TGTGCCAGCAGTGAGTTCGCTTCGAGCTCCTACAATGAGCAGTTCTTC	CASSEFASSSYNEQFF
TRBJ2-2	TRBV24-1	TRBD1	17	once	TGTGCCACCAGTGATGCGGACAGGGGGCTTTACACCGGGGAGCTGTTTTTT	CATSDADRGLYTGELFF
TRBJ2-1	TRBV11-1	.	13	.	TGTGCCAGCAGCCCCCTCGACAGAGCTGAGCAGTTCTTC	CASSPLDRAEQFF
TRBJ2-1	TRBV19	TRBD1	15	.	TGTGCCAGTAGTACCGGACAGGGGCAATACAATGAGCAGTTCTTC	CASSTGQGQYNEQFF
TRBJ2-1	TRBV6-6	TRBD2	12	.	TGTGCCAGCAGTTCCGCGGGAGGGCGGCAGTTCTTC	CASSSAGGRQFF
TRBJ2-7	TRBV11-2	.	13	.	TGTGCCAGCACGGGGAGTGGGTCCTACGAGCAGTACTTC	CASTGSGSYEQYF
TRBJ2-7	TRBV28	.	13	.	TGTGCCAGCAGTCTCCCGGACAGTGGTGAGCAGTACTTC	CASSLPDSGEQYF
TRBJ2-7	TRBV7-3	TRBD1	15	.	TGTGCCAGCAGCTTAAGCCCGGGACAGGGTTACGAGCAGTACTTC	CASSLSPGQGYEQYF
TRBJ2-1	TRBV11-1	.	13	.	TGTGCCAGCAGCCCCCTCGGCTTGTCCCGCGGGTTCTTC	CASSPLGLSRGFF
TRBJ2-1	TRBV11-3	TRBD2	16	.	TGTGCCAGCAGCCCAGGAACAGGACTAGCCGCCGATGAGCAGTTCTTC	CASSPGTGLAADEQFF
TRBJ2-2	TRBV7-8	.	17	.	TGTGCCAGCAGCGTGAGGGGGTCTCCGGGTCTGACCGGGGAGCTGTTTTTT	CASSVRGSPGLTGELFF
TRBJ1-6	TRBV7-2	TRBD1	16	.	TGTGCCAGCAGCCCAAGTCCGACAGGGGGCACATCACCCCTCCACTTT	CASSPSPTGGTSPLHF
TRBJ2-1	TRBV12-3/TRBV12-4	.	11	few	TGTGCCAGCAGTCTAGACGAGGAGCAGTTCTTC	CASSLDEEQFF
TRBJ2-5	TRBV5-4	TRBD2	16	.	TGTGCCAGCAGCGAACTAGCGGGAGGCCCCGCCGGGACCCAGTACTTC	CASSELAGGPAGTQYF
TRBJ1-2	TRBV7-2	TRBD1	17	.	TGTGCCAGCAGCTTAGTCGGGACAGGGAGCCAAGGGTCTGGCTACACCTTC	CASSLVGTGSQGSGYTF
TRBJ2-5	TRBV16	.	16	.	TGTGCCAGCAGCCAAAGGGGAAGGGGACACCGAGAGACCCAGTACTTC	CASSQRGRGHRETQYF
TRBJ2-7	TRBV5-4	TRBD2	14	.	TGTGCCAGCAGCTTGGGCGGGAGCCGGCTCGAGCAGTACTTC	CASSLGGSRLEQYF
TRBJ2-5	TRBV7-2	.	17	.	TGTGCCAGCAGCTCGGGGGGCGTAACCCCATTCCAAGAGACCCAGTACTTC	CASSSGGVTPFQETQYF
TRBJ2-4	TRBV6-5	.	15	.	TGTGCCAGCAGTTATGACCCAGGGGTCAAAAACATTCAGTACTTC	CASSYDPGVKNIQYF
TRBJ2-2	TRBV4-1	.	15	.	TGCGCCAGCAGCCAAACAGGGCTAACCACCGGGGAGCTGTTTTTT	CASSQTGLTTGELFF
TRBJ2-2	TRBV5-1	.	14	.	TGCGCCAGCAGCATTGACAGGAGAACCGGGGAGCTGTTTTTT	CASSIDRRTGELFF
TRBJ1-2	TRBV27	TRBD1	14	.	TGTGCCAGCAGTTTACAGCAGGGGGCTTATGGCTACACCTTC	CASSLQQGAYGYTF
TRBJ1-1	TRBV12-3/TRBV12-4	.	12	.	TGTGCCAGCAGCAGGTTGAACACTGAAGCTTTCTTT	CASSRLNTEAFF
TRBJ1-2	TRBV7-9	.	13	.	TGTGCCAGCAGCCGACTCGGGTCCCTCGGCTACACCTTC	CASSRLGSLGYTF
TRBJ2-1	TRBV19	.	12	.	TGTGCCAGTAGCGGGGACTACAATGAGCAGTTCTTC	CASSGDYNEQFF
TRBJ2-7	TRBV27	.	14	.	TGTGCCAGCAGTTTATCGCCTCGGTCCTACGAGCAGTACTTC	CASSLSPRSYEQYF
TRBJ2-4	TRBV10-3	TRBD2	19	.	TGTGCCATCAGTGCCTTCGAGCTAGCGGGGGCCTCAAGGGAAAACATTCAGTACTTC	CAISAFELAGASRENIQYF
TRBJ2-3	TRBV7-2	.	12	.	TGTGCCAGCAGCCCCTTCACAGATACGCAGTATTTT	CASSPFTDTQYF
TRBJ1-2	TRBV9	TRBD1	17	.	TGTGCCAGCAGCGTTGAACCGGGACAGGGCGCTAACTATGGCTACACCTTC	CASSVEPGQGANYGYTF